This entry is about one TCR beta chain. Its antigen is still unknown. Over chemoradiotherapy, repertoires were sampled more than once. This specimen belongs to a study of chemoradiotherapy in HPV16-positive cancers. The CDR3 is 15 amino acids. Germline CDR1 is SGHRS and CDR2 is YFSETQ. Trimming took 2 bases from V and 2 from J, leaving 11 bases between them. Findings of the study overall: Non-HPV-specific T cells did not expand in tumors during treatment, whereas candidate HPV-specific clones and E7-related motifs did. Better recurrence-free survival went with HPV-responsive T-cell expansion in HPV16-positive patients. HPV-specific T cells were functionally defined from only two HPV16-positive patients.

Assay: immunoSEQ multiplex PCR; the TCRdb copy retains only in-frame clones and omits some. In the table there are fewer than 6,000 clones, about three quarters of which are singletons. The sample here was tumor tissue, taken from a patient who underwent chemoradiotherapy. The rearrangement joins TRBV5-1 to TRBJ1-5, with a tentative D call TRBD1 (6 bases). The clonotype comes from a human donor with HPV-associated anogenital cancer. The CDR3 protein is CASSLTGQRNQPQHF. The CDR3 coding sequence is TGCGCCAGCAGCTTAACAGGGCAGCGCAATCAGCCCCAGCATTTT.